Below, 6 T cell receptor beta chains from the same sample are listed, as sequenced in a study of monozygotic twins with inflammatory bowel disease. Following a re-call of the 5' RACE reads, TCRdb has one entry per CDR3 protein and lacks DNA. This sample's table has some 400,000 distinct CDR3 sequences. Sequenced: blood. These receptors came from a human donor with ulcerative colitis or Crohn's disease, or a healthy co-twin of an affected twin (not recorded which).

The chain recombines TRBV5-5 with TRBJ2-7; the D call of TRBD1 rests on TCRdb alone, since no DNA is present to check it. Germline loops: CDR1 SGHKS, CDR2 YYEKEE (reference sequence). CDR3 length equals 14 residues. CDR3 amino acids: CASSLQDRSYEQYF.

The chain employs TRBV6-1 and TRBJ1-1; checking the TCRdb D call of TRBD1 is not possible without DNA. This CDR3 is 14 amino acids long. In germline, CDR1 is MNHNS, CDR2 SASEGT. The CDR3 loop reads CASALRGGGTEAFF.

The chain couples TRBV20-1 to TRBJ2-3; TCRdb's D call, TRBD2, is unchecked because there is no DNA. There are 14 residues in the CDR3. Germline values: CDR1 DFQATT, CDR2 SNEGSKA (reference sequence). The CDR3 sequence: CSAGGPPSSDTQYF.

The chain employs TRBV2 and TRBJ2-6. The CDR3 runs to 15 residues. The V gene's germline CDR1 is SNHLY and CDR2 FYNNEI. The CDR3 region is CASSPAYSGANVLTF. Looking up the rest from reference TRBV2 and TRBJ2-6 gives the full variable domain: EPEVTQTPSHQVTQMGQEVILRCVPISNHLYFYWYRQILGQKVEFLVSFYNNEISEKSEIFDDQFSVERPDGSNFTLKIRSTKLEDSAMYFCASSPAYSGANVLTFGAGSRLTVL.

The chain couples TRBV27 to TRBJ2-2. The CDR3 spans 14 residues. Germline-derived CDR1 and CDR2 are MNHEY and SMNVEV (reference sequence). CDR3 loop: CASSLYENTGELFF.

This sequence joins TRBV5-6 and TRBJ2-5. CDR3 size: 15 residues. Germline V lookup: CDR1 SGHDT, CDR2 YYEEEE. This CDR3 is CASSLSKRDQETQYF.